Below are 26 T cell receptor beta chains sequenced from a single sample in a study of OX40 agonist ivuxolimab in advanced cancers. Method: immunoSEQ multiplex PCR; TCRdb's copy keeps in-frame clones and lacks some. The table shows about 64,000 clones, with under 95% occurring only once. The sample here was CD4+ or CD8+ T cells sorted from blood, taken in a trial of the OX40 agonist ivuxolimab. Receptors originate from an adult with an advanced solid tumor such as melanoma, head and neck, liver or kidney cancer.

The chain employs TRBV5-1 and TRBJ2-5; the D call may be TRBD1 or TRBD2 (6 bases each). This CDR3 has 14 residues. CDR1 and CDR2 (germline): SGHRS, YFSETQ. The V end was cut by 4 bases, the J end by 7 bases, with 17 bases between. CDR3: CASSPETGAGTQYF. For the CDR3, the DNA is TGCGCCAGCAGCCCGGAGACAGGAGCGGGGACCCAGTACTTC.

This chain joins TRBV7-2 and TRBJ2-7, with unresolved D. The length of the CDR3 is 14 residues. The V gene's germline CDR1 is SGHTA and CDR2 FQGNSA. Trimming stripped 2 bases from V and 0 bases from J, with 8 bases between. CDR3 DNA: TGTGCCAGCAGCTTAACGGGTCGCTCCTACGAGCAGTACTTC. It translates to CASSLTGRSYEQYF.

This chain links TRBV6-4 with TRBJ1-1, with TRBD1 matching over 8 bases. Germline V CDR1 and CDR2: MRHNA, SNTAGT. The CDR3 length is 13 residues. The junction had 7 bases not matched to a gene; V was cut back by 6 bases and J by 7 bases. The CDR3 spells CASSKDRAGEAFF. The CDR3 DNA is TGTGCCAGCAGCAAGGACAGGGCGGGTGAAGCTTTCTTT.

This clone appeared a single time. V and J are TRBV6-5 and TRBJ1-1; TRBD1 matches 9 bases. Germline CDR1 reads MNHEY; CDR2 reads SVGAGI. Trimming cost V 6 bases and J 5 bases; bases outside gene matches: 7. This CDR3 has 14 residues. This chain's CDR3 is CASRRDRVVTEAFF. The CDR3 DNA reads as TGTGCCAGCAGACGGGACAGGGTTGTAACTGAAGCTTTCTTT.

The chain couples TRBV29-1 to TRBJ2-5, with 7 bases aligning to TRBD1. The CDR3 runs 12 residues. J was trimmed by 5 bases and V by 7 bases; bases with no gene match: 7. The germline CDR1 and CDR2 sequences are SQVTM and ANQGSEA. This CDR3 reads CSGKGRGETQYF. CDR3 DNA sequence: TGCAGCGGGAAGGGCAGGGGGGAGACCCAGTACTTC.

The chain employs TRBV5-1 and TRBJ2-2; 9 bases map to TRBD1. V lost 7 bases and J lost 11; bases outside the gene matches: 3. The V gene's germline CDR1 is SGHRS and CDR2 YFSETQ. This CDR3 spans 11 amino acids. CDR3 nucleotide sequence: TGCGCCAGCGGGGGACAGGGAGAGCTGTTTTTT. It yields the protein CASGGQGELFF.

The chain combines TRBV30 with TRBJ1-3; D uncertain. The V and J ends lost 3 bases and 0 bases respectively, with 9 bases between them. The CDR3 is 14 amino acids. Germline CDR1 is GTSNPN and CDR2 is SVGIG (reference sequence). The CDR3 protein is CAWRWQASGNTIYF. The CDR3 coding sequence is TGTGCCTGGAGGTGGCAGGCCTCTGGAAACACCATATATTTT.

This chain uses TRBV6-4 with TRBJ1-1, with TRBD1 matching over 11 bases. The germline gives CDR1 MRHNA, CDR2 SNTAGT. With V trimmed by 8 bases and J by 5 bases, 10 bases remained unmatched. There are 15 residues in the CDR3. CDR3 amino acids: CASAGQGAKATEAFF. The DNA of the CDR3 is TGTGCCAGCGCCGGACAGGGGGCTAAAGCGACTGAAGCTTTCTTT.

This clone has just a few counts. The V and J genes are TRBV7-9 and TRBJ2-7, with D perhaps TRBD2 (5 bases). Trimming took 4 bases from V and 1 from J, leaving 11 bases between them. CDR1 and CDR2 from the germline V gene are SEHNR and FQNEAQ (reference sequence). The CDR3 covers 14 residues. The chain's CDR3 is CASSSDGKSYEQYF. The CDR3 nucleotides are TGTGCCAGCAGCTCGGACGGGAAATCCTACGAGCAGTACTTC.

This chain links TRBV4-2 with TRBJ2-5; 10 nucleotides agree with TRBD2. Germline CDR1 LGHNA, CDR2 YNFKEQ. This CDR3 contains 14 residues. V shed 6 bases and J 5 bases; nucleotides not matched to a gene: 6. CDR3 nucleotides: TGTGCCAGCAGGGCGAGCGGGAGGGCGGAGACCCAGTACTTC. It encodes CASRASGRAETQYF.

The chain couples TRBV6-6 to TRBJ2-7, with TRBD1 matching over 11 bases. Trimming cost V 7 bases and J 7 bases; bases outside gene matches: 9. This CDR3 comprises 14 residues. The germline gives CDR1 MNHNY, CDR2 SVGAGI (reference sequence). Here the CDR3 DNA reads TGTGCCAGCATCGGGACAGGGGGATTTAGAGAGCAGTACTTC. It translates to CASIGTGGFREQYF.

For the CDR3, the DNA is TGCGCCAGCAGCTCTAACACCGTTACTAGCGGGAGCGGTAGGTATGAGCAGTTCTTC. Its translation is CASSSNTVTSGSGRYEQFF. V and J are TRBV5-1 and TRBJ2-1; the match to TRBD2 covers 11 bases. After removal of 3 bases from V and 8 bases from J, the junction contained 19 bases not matched to a gene. The CDR3 contains 19 residues. CDR1 is SGHRS, CDR2 YFSETQ, per germline.

The CDR3 sequence is CASSPLGGQLGQPQHF. In nucleotides, the CDR3 is TGTGCCAGCAGCCCGCTTGGGGGTCAACTAGGGCAGCCCCAGCATTTT. V gene TRBV11-2 combines with J gene TRBJ1-5; D perhaps matches TRBD1 (5 bases). Per the germline V gene, CDR1 is SGHAT and CDR2 is FQNNGV. V gave up 5 bases and J gave up 7 bases, with 21 bases separating them. The CDR3 has 16 residues.

The V call is TRBV7-6, the J call TRBJ2-2; D not resolved. Trimming left V 1 base short and J 0 bases short, with 15 bases between. CDR3 length: 18 amino acids. In germline, CDR1 is SGHVS, CDR2 FNYEAQ. The CDR3 sequence is CASSLGWRSTTNTGELFF. The CDR3 nucleotides are TGTGCCAGCAGCTTAGGGTGGAGAAGCACTACGAACACCGGGGAGCTGTTTTTT.

The table lists this clone with a few counts. The V gene is TRBV7-3, the J gene TRBJ1-3; a possible D gene is TRBD1 (6 bases). Germline-derived CDR1 and CDR2 are SGHTA and FQGTGA. The CDR3 is 15 amino acids. The V end lost 4 bases, the J end lost 2 bases, and 12 bases lay between the germline ends. In DNA, the CDR3 is TGTGCCAGCAGCTCTCAAGGGGGGCCTGGAAACACCATATATTTT. Translating gives CASSSQGGPGNTIYF.

This clone was counted a few times. DNA for the CDR3: TGTGCCAGCCGCCTTCGACAATCGTACACTGAAGCTTTCTTT. Amino acid sequence: CASRLRQSYTEAFF. V and J are TRBV6-5 and TRBJ1-1; no definite D call. Germline V gene lookup returns CDR1 MNHEY and CDR2 SVGAGI. V gave up 8 bases and J gave up 3 bases, with 16 bases separating them. There are 14 residues in the CDR3.

The chain uses TRBV11-2 and TRBJ1-1, with D tentatively TRBD1 (6 bases). The CDR3 covers 15 residues. The germline V gene encodes CDR1 SGHAT and CDR2 FQNNGV. Trimming removed 1 base from V and 0 bases from J, with 9 bases in between. Written as DNA, the CDR3 is TGTGCCAGCAGCTTAGCGGGGGGCTTGAACACTGAAGCTTTCTTT. Its translation is CASSLAGGLNTEAFF. The entire variable domain, with the rest obtained from reference TRBV11-2 and TRBJ1-1, is as follows: EAGVAQSPRYKIIEKRQSVAFWCNPISGHATLYWYQQILGQGPKLLIQFQNNGVVDDSQLPKDRFSAERLKGVDSTLKIQPAKLEDSAVYLCASSLAGGLNTEAFFGQGTRLTVV.

This clone has only one observation. The V gene is TRBV27, the J gene TRBJ1-1, with 7 bases that match TRBD1. Germline assignment: CDR1 MNHEY and CDR2 SMNVEV (reference sequence). Trimming took 2 bases from V and 4 from J; bases not matched to a gene: 1. This CDR3 region has 13 residues. This chain's CDR3 is CASSLTGATEAFF. In DNA, the CDR3 is TGTGCCAGCAGTTTAACAGGGGCCACTGAAGCTTTCTTT.

This chain connects TRBV11-2 to TRBJ2-5; 10 bases fit TRBD2. With 0 bases clipped from V and 9 bases from J, the junction kept 10 bases outside the gene matches. This CDR3 spans 16 amino acids. Germline V gene sequence: CDR1 SGHAT, CDR2 FQNNGV. The CDR3 DNA reads as TGTGCCAGCAGCTTAGAGTGGACTAGCGGACACTCAGCCCAGTACTTC. Amino acids: CASSLEWTSGHSAQYF.

The V call is TRBV2, the J call TRBJ2-7, with D uncertain. Germline V CDR1 and CDR2: SNHLY, FYNNEI. This CDR3 has 10 residues. The V end lost 7 bases, the J end lost 4 bases, and 5 bases lay between the germline ends. This CDR3 is CASKIYEQYF. CDR3 sequence (DNA): TGTGCCAGCAAGATATACGAGCAGTACTTC.

J is TRBJ2-3 and V is TRBV30; TRBD1 aligns across 9 bases. The CDR3 runs 13 residues. The V gene end was trimmed by 3 bases and the J gene end by 7 bases; junction bases not matched to a gene: 5. CDR1 is GTSNPN, CDR2 SVGIG, per germline (reference sequence). CDR3 nucleotides: TGTGCCTGGAGGACAGGGGGTCACCATACGCAGTATTTT. It codes for CAWRTGGHHTQYF.

The V and J genes are TRBV6-5 and TRBJ1-1; D gene uncertain. V was clipped by 0 bases and J by 8 bases, with 10 bases between them. Per germline, CDR1 MNHEY and CDR2 SVGAGI. The length of the CDR3 is 13 residues. CDR3 nucleotides: TGTGCCAGCAGTTACTCGAGGGCCAACGAAGCTTTCTTT. Its translation: CASSYSRANEAFF.

The chain uses TRBV19 and TRBJ1-1; possible D gene TRBD1, 6 bases. The germline gives CDR1 LNHDA, CDR2 SQIVND (reference sequence). This CDR3 has 12 residues. V was pared by 9 bases and J by 11 bases, with 19 bases between. CDR3 residues: CASEGGQGQAFF. The CDR3 DNA reads TGTGCCAGCGAAGGGGGACAAGGGCAGGCTTTCTTT.

This chain uses TRBV11-2 with TRBJ2-3; no reliable D call. The CDR3 runs to 15 residues. Germline V gene data show CDR1 as SGHAT and CDR2 as FQNNGV. The V and J ends lost 5 bases and 2 bases respectively, with 14 bases between them. CDR3: CASSPSSLSTDTQYF. The CDR3 bases are TGTGCCAGCAGCCCTTCGTCACTGTCCACAGATACGCAGTATTTT.

A single count supports this clone. The V call is TRBV27, the J call TRBJ2-7, with D perhaps given as TRBD1 or TRBD2 (5 bases each). Germline CDR1 and CDR2: MNHEY and SMNVEV (reference sequence). The CDR3 consists of 14 residues. Trimming pared 6 bases from V and 5 bases from J, leaving 17 bases between. CDR3 sequence reads: CASSPRPGADEQYF. For the CDR3, the DNA is TGTGCCAGCAGCCCCCGGCCCGGGGCGGACGAGCAGTACTTC.

The chain uses TRBV2 and TRBJ2-2, with unresolved D. Germline V gene data show CDR1 as SNHLY and CDR2 as FYNNEI. The CDR3 runs to 14 residues. Trimming shortened V by 6 bases and J by 1 base, and 9 bases separated the two germline ends. The CDR3 bases are TGTGCCAGCAGGGTCTCGGGGAACACCGGGGAGCTGTTTTTT. Encoded protein: CASRVSGNTGELFF.